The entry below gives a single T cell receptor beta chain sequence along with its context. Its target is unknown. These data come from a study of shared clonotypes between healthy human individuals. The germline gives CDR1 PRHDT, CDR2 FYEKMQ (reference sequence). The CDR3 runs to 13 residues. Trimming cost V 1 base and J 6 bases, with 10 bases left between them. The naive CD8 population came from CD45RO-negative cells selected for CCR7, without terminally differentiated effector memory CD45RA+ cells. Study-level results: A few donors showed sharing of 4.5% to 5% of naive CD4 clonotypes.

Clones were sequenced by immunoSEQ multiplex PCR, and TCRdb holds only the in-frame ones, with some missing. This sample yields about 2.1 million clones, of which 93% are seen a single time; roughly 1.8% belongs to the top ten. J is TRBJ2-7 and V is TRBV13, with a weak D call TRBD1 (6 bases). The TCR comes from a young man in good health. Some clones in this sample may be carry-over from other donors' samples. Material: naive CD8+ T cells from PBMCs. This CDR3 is CASSLALGAEQYF. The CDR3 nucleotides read TGTGCCAGCAGCTTAGCCCTGGGGGCCGAGCAGTACTTC.